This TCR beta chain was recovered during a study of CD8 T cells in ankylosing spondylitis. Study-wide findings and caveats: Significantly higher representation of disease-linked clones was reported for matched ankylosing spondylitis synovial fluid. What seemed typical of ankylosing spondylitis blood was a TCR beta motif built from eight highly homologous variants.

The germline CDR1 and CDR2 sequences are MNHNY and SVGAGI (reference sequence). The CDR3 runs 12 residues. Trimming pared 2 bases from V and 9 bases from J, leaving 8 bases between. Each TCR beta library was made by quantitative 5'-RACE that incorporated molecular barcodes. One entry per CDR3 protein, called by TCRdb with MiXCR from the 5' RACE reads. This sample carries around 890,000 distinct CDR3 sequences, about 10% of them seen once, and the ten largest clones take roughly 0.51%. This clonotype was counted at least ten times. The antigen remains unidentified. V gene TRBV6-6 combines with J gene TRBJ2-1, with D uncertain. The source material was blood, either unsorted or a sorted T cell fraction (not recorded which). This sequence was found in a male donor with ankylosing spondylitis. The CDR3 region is CASSYTATEQFF. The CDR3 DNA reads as TGTGCCAGCAGTTACACGGCTACTGAGCAGTTCTTC.